The present entry profiles one T cell receptor (beta chain) with its context. The antigen is not known. The CDR3 spans 16 residues. The V and J ends lost 5 bases and 3 bases, in that order; junction bases with no gene match: 11. Per the germline V gene, CDR1 is SGHDN and CDR2 is FVKESK. The sample comes from a study of cytomegalovirus exposure and HLA in healthy donors. The study's findings and limits: The TCR clusters that emerged in the first cohort tended, a later analysis found, to co-occur in the 120 or so validation repertoires.

The repertoire was sequenced with immunoSEQ multiplex PCR; TCRdb's copy has only in-frame clones and lacks some. The sample carries roughly 70,000 clones, around 85% recorded once. Sequencing used PBMCs. This receptor was taken from a man aged 30 to 39 in good health and CMV-seronegative. This sequence joins TRBV14 and TRBJ2-7; 9 bases align to TRBD1. In nucleotides, the CDR3 is TGTGCCAGCAGCAAATCCGGGACAGGGACCCACTACGAGCAGTACGTC. Protein product: CASSKSGTGTHYEQYV.